This TCR beta chain was identified in a study of monozygotic twins with inflammatory bowel disease. Study results and limitations: Distinguishing T cell subtypes was not possible. Nothing supported a single strong signal or clonotype that was associated with IBD. A reduction in TCRbeta diversity (inverse Simpson) was seen in IBD patients relative to healthy co-twins.

A note on this clonotype: The antigen is undetermined.

UMIs that included a 6-nucleotide sample barcode were added by template switching, which took place during cDNA synthesis. TCRdb reprocessed the 5' RACE reads and stores each CDR3 protein as one record, lacking DNA. Recorded here are about 450,000 distinct CDR3 sequences; the top ten clones represent 2% to 2.5%. The CDR3 length is 14 residues. CDR1 is MNHEY and CDR2 is SMNVEV in the germline V gene (reference sequence). Sequenced input: blood. The TCR originated in a human donor with ulcerative colitis or Crohn's disease, or a healthy co-twin of an affected twin (not recorded which). The chain carries TRBV27 and TRBJ1-1; TCRdb's assignment of TRBD1 cannot be checked, as there is no DNA. CDR3 sequence reads: CASSFQGLNTEAFF.